The following is a T cell receptor beta chain sequence with its context. The V gene end was trimmed by 3 bases and the J gene end by 1 base; junction bases not matched to a gene: 4. The CDR3 is 18 amino acids. In germline, CDR1 is SGHVS, CDR2 FNYEAQ. This sample was taken from a study of blood T cell repertoires in COVID-19. Study-wide background: Material from acute and convalescent COVID-19 was sourced from the United States, Italy and Spain.

Assay: immunoSEQ multiplex PCR; the TCRdb copy retains only in-frame clones and omits some. The sample lists roughly 250,000 clones, approximately 86% occurring once. Input material: peripheral blood. This clonotype originated in a man aged 55 to 69 who had recovered from COVID-19. This chain uses TRBV7-6 with TRBJ2-6; TRBD1 aligns across 12 bases. CDR3 region: CASSLGQGAVSGANVLTF. CDR3 DNA sequence: TGTGCCAGCAGCTTGGGACAGGGGGCTGTATCTGGGGCCAACGTCCTGACTTTC.